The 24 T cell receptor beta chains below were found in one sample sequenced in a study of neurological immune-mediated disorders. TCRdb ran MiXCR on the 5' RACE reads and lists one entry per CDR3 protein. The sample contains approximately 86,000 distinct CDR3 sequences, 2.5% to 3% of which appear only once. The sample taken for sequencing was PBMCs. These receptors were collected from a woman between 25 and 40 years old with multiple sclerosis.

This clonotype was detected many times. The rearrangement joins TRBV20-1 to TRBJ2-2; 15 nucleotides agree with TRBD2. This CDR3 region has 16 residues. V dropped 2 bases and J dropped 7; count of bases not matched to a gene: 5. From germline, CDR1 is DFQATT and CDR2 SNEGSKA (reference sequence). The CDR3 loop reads CSARRRGLAGGGELFF. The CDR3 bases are TGCAGTGCTAGAAGACGGGGACTAGCGGGAGGCGGGGAGCTGTTTTTT.

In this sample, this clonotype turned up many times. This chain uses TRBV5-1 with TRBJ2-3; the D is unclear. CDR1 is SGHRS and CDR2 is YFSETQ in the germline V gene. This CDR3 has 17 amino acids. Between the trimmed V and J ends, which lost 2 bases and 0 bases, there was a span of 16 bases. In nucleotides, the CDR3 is TGCGCCAGCAGCTTACGATTTTCCGTCGCGAGCACAGATACGCAGTATTTT. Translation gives CASSLRFSVASTDTQYF.

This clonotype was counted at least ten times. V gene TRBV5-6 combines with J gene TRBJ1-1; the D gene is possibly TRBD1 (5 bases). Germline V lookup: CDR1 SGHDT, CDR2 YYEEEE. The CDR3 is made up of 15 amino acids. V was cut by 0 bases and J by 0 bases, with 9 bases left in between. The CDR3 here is CASSLGQTMNTEAFF. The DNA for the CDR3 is TGTGCCAGCAGCTTGGGACAGACCATGAACACTGAAGCTTTCTTT.

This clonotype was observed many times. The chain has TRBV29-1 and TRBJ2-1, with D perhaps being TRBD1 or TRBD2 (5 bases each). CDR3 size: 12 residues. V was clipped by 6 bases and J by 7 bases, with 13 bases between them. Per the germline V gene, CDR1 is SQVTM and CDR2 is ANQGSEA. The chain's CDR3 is CSVWNWGNEQFF. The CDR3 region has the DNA TGCAGCGTGTGGAACTGGGGGAATGAGCAGTTCTTC.

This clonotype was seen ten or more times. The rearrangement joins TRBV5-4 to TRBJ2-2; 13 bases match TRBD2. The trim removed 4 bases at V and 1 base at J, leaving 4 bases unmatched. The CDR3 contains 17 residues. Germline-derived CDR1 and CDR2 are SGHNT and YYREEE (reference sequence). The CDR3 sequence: CASSPGLAGKNTGELFF. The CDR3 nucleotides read TGTGCCAGCAGCCCGGGACTAGCGGGGAAGAACACCGGGGAGCTGTTTTTT.

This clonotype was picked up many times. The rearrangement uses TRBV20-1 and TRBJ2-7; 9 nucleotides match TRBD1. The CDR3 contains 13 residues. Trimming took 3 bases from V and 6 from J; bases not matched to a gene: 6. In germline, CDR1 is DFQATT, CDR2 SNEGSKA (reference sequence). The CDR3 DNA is TGCAGTGCTAGTGGACAGGGGCCAGGCGAGCAGTACTTC. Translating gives CSASGQGPGEQYF.

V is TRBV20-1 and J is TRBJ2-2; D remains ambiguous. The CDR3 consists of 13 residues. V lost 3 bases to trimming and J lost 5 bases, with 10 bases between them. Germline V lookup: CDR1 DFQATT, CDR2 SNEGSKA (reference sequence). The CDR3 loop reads CSASRGLTGELFF. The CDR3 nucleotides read TGCAGTGCTAGCCGCGGCTTGACCGGGGAGCTGTTTTTT.

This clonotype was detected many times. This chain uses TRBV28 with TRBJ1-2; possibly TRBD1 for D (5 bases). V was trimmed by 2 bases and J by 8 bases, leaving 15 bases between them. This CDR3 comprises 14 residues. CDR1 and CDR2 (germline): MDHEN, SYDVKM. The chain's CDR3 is CASSLVTGSSGYTF. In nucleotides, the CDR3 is TGTGCCAGCAGTTTAGTTACAGGATCTAGCGGCTACACCTTC.

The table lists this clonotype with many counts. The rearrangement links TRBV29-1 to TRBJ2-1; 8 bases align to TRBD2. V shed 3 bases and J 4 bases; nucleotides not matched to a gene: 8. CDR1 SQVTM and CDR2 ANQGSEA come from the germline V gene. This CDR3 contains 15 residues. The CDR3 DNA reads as TGCAGCGTTGATGCTCAGGGACTAGATTACAATGAGCAGTTCTTC. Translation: CSVDAQGLDYNEQFF.

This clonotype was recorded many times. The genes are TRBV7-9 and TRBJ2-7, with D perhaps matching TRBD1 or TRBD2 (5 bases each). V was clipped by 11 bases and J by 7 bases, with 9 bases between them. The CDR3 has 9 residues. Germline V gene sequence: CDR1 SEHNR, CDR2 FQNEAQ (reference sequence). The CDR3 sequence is CAGEGEQYF. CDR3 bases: TGTGCCGGCGAGGGGGAGCAGTACTTC.

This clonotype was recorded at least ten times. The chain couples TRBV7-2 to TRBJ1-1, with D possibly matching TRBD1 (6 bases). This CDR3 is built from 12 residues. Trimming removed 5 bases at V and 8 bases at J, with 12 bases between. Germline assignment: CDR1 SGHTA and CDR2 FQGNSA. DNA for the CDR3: TGTGCCAGCAGCCAATTCGGACAGGAAGCTTTCTTT. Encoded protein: CASSQFGQEAFF.

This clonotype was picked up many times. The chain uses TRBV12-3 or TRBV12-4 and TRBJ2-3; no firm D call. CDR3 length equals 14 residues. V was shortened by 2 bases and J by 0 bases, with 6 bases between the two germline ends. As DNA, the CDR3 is TGTGCCAGCAGTTTATTGTCCAGCACAGATACGCAGTATTTT. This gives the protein CASSLLSSTDTQYF.

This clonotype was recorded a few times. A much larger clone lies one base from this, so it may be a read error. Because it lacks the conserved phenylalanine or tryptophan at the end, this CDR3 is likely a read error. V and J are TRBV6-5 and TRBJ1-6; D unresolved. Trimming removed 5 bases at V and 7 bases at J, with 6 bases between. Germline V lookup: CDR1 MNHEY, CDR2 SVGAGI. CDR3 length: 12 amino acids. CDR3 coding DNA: TGTGCCAGCAGTACCCAGAATTCACCCCTCCACTGT. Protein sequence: CASSTQNSPLHC.

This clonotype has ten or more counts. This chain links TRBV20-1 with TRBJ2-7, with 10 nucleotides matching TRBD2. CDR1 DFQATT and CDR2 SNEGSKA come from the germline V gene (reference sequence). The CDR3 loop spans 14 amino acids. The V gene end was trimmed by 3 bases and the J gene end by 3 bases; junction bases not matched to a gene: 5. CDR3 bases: TGCAGTGCTAGGAGAGGACTAGCGGTCTACGAGCAGTACTTC. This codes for CSARRGLAVYEQYF.

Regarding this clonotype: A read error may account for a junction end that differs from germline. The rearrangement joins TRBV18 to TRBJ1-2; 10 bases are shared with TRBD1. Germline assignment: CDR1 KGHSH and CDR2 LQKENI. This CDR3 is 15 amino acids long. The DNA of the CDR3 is TGTGCCGGCTCACCCTTCGGACAGGGGGAGTATGGCTACACCTTC. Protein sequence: CAGSPFGQGEYGYTF.

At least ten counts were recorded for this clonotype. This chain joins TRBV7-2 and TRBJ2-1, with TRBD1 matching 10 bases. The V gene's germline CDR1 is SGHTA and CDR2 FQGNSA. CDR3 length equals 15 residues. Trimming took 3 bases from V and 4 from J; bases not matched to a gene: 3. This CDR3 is CASSLGGQGYNEQFF. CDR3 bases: TGTGCCAGCAGCTTGGGGGGACAGGGGTACAATGAGCAGTTCTTC.

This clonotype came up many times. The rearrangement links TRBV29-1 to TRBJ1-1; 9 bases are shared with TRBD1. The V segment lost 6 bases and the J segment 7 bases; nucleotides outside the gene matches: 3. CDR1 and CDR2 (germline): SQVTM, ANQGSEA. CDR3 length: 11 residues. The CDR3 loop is CSVRQGDEAFF. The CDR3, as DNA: TGCAGCGTAAGACAGGGGGATGAAGCTTTCTTT.

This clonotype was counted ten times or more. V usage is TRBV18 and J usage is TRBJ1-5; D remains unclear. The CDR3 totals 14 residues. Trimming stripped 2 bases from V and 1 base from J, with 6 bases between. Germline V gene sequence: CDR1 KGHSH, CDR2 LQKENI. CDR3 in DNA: TGTGCCAGCTCACCAGGGAGGAGCAATCAGCCCCAGCATTTT. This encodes CASSPGRSNQPQHF.

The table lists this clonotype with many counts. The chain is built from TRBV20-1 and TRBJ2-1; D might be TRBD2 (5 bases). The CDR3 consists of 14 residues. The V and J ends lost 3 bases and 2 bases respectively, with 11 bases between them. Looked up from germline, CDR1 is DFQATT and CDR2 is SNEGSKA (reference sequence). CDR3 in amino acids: CSASRGSTYNEQFF. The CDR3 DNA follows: TGCAGTGCTAGTCGAGGGAGCACCTACAATGAGCAGTTCTTC.

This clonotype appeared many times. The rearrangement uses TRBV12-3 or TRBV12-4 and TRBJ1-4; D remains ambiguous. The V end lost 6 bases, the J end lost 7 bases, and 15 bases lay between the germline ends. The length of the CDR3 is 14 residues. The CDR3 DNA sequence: TGTGCCAGCAGCCCTACTTGGGAGGGTGAAAAACTGTTTTTT. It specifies CASSPTWEGEKLFF.

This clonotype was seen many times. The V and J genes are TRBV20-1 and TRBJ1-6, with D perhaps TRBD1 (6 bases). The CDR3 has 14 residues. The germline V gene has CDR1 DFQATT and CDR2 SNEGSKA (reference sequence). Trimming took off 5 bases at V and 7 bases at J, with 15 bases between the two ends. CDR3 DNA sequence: TGCAGTGCTCCCCGGGCAGGGGAAAATTCACCCCTCCACTTT. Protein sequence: CSAPRAGENSPLHF.

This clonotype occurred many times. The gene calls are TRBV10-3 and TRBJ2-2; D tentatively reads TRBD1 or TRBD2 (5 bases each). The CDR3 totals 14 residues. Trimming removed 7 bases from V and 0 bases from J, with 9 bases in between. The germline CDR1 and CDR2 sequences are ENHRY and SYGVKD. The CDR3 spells CAITGTSNTGELFF. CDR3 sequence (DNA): TGTGCCATCACCGGGACGTCGAACACCGGGGAGCTGTTTTTT.

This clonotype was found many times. The chain's CDR3 is CASSSRQGLADTQYF. The CDR3, as DNA: TGTGCCAGCAGCTCTCGACAGGGTCTGGCAGATACGCAGTATTTT. The chain links TRBV7-2 to TRBJ2-3; 7 bases agree with TRBD1. In germline, CDR1 is SGHTA, CDR2 FQGNSA. V lost 4 bases and J lost 4; bases outside the gene matches: 8. The CDR3 is 15 residues long.

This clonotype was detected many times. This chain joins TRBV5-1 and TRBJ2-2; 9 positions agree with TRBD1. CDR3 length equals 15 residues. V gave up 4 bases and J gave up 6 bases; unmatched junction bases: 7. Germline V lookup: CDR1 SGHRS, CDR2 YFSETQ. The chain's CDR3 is CASSARTGVAGELFF. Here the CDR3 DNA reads TGCGCCAGCAGCGCCCGGACAGGGGTTGCCGGGGAGCTGTTTTTT.